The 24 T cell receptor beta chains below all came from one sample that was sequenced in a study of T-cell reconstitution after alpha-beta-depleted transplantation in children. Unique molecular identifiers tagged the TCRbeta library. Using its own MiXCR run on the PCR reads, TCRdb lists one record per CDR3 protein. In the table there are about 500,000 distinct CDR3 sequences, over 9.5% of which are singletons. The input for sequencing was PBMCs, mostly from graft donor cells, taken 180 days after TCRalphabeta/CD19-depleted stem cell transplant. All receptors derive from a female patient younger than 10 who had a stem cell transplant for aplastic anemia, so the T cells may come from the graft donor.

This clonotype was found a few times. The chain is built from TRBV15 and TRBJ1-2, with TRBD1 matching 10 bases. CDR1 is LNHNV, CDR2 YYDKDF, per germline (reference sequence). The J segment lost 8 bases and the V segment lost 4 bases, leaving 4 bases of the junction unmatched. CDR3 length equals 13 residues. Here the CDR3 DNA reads TGTGCCACCAGCATTGACAGGGGGCGCGGCTACACCTTC. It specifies CATSIDRGRGYTF.

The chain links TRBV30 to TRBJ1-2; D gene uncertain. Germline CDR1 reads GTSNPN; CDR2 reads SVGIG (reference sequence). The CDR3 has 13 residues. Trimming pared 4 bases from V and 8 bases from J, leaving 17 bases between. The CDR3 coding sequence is TGTGCCTGGATTGCCGGCGCCTATGGGGGCTACACCTTC. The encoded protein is CAWIAGAYGGYTF.

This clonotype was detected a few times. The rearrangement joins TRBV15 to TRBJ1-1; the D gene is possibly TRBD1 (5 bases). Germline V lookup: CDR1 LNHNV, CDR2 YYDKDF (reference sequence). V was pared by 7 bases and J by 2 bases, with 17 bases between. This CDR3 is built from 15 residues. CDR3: CATTGREGINTEAFF. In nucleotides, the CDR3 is TGTGCCACCACGGGGCGGGAGGGCATCAACACTGAAGCTTTCTTT.

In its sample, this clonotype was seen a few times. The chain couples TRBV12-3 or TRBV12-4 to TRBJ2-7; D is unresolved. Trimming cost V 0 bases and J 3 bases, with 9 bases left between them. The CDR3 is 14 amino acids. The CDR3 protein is CASSLAPLFYEQYF. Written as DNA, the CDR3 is TGTGCCAGCAGTTTAGCGCCCTTATTCTACGAGCAGTACTTC.

The CDR3 nucleotides read TGCGCCAGCAGTGAGCTACCCAGCGGGAGGGCATGCAATGAGCAGTTCTTC. It yields the protein CASSELPSGRACNEQFF. The chain joins TRBV10-2 to TRBJ2-1, with 10 bases fitting TRBD2. V lost 2 bases, J lost 6 bases, and 10 bases stayed unmatched. The CDR3 length is 17 residues. CDR1 WSHSY and CDR2 SAAADI come from the germline V gene.

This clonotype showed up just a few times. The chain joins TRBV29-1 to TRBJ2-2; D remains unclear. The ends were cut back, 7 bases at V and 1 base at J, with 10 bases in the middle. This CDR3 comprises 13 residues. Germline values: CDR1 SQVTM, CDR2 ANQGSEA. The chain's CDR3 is CSADGGNTGELFF. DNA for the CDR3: TGCAGCGCCGACGGCGGGAACACCGGGGAGCTGTTTTTT.

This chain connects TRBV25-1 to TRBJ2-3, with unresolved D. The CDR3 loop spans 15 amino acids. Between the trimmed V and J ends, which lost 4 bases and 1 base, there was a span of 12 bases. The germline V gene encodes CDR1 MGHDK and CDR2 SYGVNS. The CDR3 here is CASSASFLGTDTQYF. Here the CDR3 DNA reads TGTGCCAGCAGTGCTTCATTCCTGGGCACAGATACGCAGTATTTT.

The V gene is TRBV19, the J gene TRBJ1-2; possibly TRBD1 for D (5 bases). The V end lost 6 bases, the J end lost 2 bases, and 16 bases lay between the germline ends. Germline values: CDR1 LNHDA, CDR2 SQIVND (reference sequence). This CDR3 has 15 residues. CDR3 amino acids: CASRAARDGNYGYTF. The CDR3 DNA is TGTGCCAGTAGGGCCGCCCGGGACGGGAACTATGGCTACACCTTC.

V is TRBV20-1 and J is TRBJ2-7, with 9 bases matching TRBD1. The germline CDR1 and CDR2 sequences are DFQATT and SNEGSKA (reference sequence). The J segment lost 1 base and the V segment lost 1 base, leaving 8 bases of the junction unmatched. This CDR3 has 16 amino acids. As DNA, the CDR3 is TGCAGTGCTAGAGGGGACAGGGTAATGGGGTCCTACGAGCAGTACGTC. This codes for CSARGDRVMGSYEQYV.

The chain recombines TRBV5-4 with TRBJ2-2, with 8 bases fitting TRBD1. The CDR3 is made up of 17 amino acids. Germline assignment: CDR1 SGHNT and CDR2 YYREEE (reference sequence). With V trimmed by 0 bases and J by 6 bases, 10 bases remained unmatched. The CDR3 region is CASSLGGSGGAPGELFF. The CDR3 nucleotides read TGTGCCAGCAGCTTGGGGGGGTCAGGGGGCGCTCCCGGGGAGCTGTTTTTT.

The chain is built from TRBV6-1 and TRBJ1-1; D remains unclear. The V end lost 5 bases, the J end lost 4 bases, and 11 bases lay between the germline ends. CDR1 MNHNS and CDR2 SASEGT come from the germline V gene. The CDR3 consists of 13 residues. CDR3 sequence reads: CASSTAGVTEAFF. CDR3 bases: TGTGCCAGCAGTACGGCGGGCGTCACTGAAGCTTTCTTT.

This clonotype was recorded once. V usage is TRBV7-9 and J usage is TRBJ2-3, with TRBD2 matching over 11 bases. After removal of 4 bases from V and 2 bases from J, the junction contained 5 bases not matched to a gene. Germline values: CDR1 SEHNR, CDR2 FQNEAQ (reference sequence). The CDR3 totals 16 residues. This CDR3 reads CASSSVTSGNTDTQYF. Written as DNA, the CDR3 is TGTGCCAGCAGCTCGGTGACTAGCGGGAACACAGATACGCAGTATTTT.

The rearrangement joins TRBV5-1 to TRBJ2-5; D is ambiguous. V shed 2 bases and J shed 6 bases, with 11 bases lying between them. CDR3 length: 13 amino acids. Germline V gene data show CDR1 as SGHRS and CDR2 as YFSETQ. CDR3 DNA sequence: TGCGCCAGCAGCTTTGACGCAGGCCAGACCCAGTACTTC. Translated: CASSFDAGQTQYF.

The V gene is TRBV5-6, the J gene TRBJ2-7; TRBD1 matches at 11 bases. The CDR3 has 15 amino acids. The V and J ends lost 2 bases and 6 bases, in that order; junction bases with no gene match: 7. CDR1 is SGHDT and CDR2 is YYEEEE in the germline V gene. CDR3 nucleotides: TGTGCCAGCAGCTTCGGACAGGGGGCTTTGTTCGAGCAGTACGTC. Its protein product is CASSFGQGALFEQYV.

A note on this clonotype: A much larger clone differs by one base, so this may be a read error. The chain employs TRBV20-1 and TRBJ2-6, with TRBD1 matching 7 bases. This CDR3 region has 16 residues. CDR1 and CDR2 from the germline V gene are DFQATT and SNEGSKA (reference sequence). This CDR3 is CSAISPTGSGANGLTF. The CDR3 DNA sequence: TGCAGTGCTATTTCCCCGACAGGGTCTGGGGCCAACGGCCTGACTTTC.

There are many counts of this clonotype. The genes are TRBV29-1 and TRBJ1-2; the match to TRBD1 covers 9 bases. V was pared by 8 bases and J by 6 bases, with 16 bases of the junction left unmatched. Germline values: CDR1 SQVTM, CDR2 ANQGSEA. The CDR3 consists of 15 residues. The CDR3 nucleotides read TGCAGCTCCTCGCGGGGGGACAGGGAGTTTAATGGCTACACCTTC. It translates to CSSSRGDREFNGYTF.

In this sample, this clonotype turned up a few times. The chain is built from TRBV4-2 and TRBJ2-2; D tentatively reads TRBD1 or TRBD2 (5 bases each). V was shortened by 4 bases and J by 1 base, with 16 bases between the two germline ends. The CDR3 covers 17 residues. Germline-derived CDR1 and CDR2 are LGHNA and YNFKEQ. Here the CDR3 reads CASSRHAGARNTGELFF. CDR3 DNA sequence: TGTGCCAGCAGCCGCCACGCCGGGGCGAGGAACACCGGGGAGCTGTTTTTT.

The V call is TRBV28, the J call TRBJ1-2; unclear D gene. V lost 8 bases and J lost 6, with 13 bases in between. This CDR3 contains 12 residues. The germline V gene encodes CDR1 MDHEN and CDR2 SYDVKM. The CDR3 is CASGPPANGYTF. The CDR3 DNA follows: TGTGCCAGCGGCCCTCCGGCTAATGGCTACACCTTC.

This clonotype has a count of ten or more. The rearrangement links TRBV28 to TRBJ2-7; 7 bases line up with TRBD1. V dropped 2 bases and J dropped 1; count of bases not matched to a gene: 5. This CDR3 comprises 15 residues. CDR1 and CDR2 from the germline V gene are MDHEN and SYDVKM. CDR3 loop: CASSLRGLRSYEQYF. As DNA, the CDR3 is TGTGCCAGCAGTTTAAGGGGGCTACGTTCCTACGAGCAGTACTTC.

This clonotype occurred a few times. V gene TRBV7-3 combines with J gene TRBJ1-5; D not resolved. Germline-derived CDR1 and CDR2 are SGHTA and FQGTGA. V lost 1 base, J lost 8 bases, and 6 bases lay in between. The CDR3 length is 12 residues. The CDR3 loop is CASSLNGEPQHF. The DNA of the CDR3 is TGTGCCAGCAGCTTAAACGGGGAGCCCCAGCATTTT.

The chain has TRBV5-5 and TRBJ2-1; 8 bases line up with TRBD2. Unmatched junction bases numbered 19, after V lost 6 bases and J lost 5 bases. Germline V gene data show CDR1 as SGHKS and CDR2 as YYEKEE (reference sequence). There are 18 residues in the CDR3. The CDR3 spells CASNYRIAGNQKNNEQFF. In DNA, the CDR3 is TGTGCCAGCAATTACCGGATAGCGGGGAATCAAAAGAACAATGAGCAGTTCTTC.

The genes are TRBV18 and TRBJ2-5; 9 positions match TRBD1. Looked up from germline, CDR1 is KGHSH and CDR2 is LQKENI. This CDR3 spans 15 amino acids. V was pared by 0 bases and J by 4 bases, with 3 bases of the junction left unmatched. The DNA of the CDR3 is TGTGCCAGCTCACCACCGGGACAGGGAGCAGAGACCCAGTACTTC. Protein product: CASSPPGQGAETQYF.

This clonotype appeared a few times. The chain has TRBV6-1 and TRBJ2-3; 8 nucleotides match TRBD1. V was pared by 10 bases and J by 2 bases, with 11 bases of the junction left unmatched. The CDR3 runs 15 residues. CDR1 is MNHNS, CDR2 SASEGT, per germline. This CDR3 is CATEGTGSYTDTQYF. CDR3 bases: TGTGCCACCGAAGGGACAGGATCTTACACAGATACGCAGTATTTT.

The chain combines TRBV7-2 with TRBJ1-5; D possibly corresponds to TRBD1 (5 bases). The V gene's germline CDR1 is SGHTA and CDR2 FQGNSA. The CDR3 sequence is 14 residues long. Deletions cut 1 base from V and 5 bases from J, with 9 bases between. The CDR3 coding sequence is TGTGCCAGCAGCTTAGTAGCGGGGGATCAGCCCCAGCATTTT. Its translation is CASSLVAGDQPQHF. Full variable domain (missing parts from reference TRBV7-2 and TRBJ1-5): GAGVSQSPSNKVTEKGKDVELRCDPISGHTALYWYRQSLGQGLEFLIYFQGNSAPDKSGLPSDRFSAERTGGSVSTLTIQRTQQEDSAVYLCASSLVAGDQPQHFGDGTRLSIL.